The 26 T cell receptor beta chains presented below share a single source sample, sequenced in a study of CD8 T cells in ankylosing spondylitis. TCRdb reprocessed the 5' RACE reads with MiXCR, giving one entry per CDR3 protein. The sample lists a few hundred thousand distinct CDR3 sequences, about 24% seen once, with more than 0.6% in the top ten. Input material: blood, either unsorted or a sorted T cell fraction (not recorded which). These receptors came from a male donor with ankylosing spondylitis or in good health (not recorded which).

This chain links TRBV20-1 with TRBJ2-3; 7 bases are a match to TRBD1. In germline, CDR1 is DFQATT, CDR2 SNEGSKA (reference sequence). V lost 1 base and J lost 2; bases outside the gene matches: 12. The CDR3 is made up of 17 amino acids. The CDR3 nucleotides read TGCAGTGCTAGAGCTCCTCCGGGACAGCGTCCCACAGATACGCAGTATTTT. Amino acids: CSARAPPGQRPTDTQYF.

The chain is built from TRBV11-2 and TRBJ2-1, with 11 bases matching TRBD1. There are 15 residues in the CDR3. The germline CDR1 and CDR2 sequences are SGHAT and FQNNGV. With V trimmed by 5 bases and J by 6 bases, 6 bases remained unmatched. The CDR3 loop is CASSGGTGGFNEQFF. The CDR3 DNA sequence: TGTGCCAGCAGCGGAGGGACAGGGGGTTTCAATGAGCAGTTCTTC.

The rearrangement joins TRBV20-1 to TRBJ2-5; D not resolved. Germline lookup yields CDR1 DFQATT and CDR2 SNEGSKA (reference sequence). V was clipped by 3 bases and J by 7 bases, with 12 bases between them. This CDR3 region has 12 residues. CDR3 nucleotides: TGCAGTGCTAGTGTCCGGGTTGGGACCCAGTACTTC. Translation gives CSASVRVGTQYF.

This clonotype was found many times. The rearrangement links TRBV12-3 or TRBV12-4 to TRBJ2-5; D is ambiguous. The CDR3 totals 13 residues. The V gene lost 5 bases and the J gene lost 2 bases, with 9 bases spanning the gap. For the CDR3, the DNA is TGTGCCAGCAGTGACATGACACAAGAGACCCAGTACTTC. Residues: CASSDMTQETQYF.

This clonotype has a count of ten or more. The genes are TRBV29-1 and TRBJ2-1, with no clear D. Trimming took off 6 bases at V and 6 bases at J, with 6 bases between the two ends. CDR3 size: 10 residues. Per the germline V gene, CDR1 is SQVTM and CDR2 is ANQGSEA. The CDR3 reads CSVGFNEQFF. In nucleotides, the CDR3 is TGCAGCGTAGGCTTCAATGAGCAGTTCTTC.

CDR3 in amino acids: CASSLALSSTDTQYF. The CDR3 nucleotides are TGCGCCAGCAGCTTGGCTTTATCTAGCACAGATACGCAGTATTTT. The chain uses TRBV5-1 and TRBJ2-3; D is uncertain. Per the germline V gene, CDR1 is SGHRS and CDR2 is YFSETQ. Trimming removed 0 bases at V and 0 bases at J, with 8 bases between. The CDR3 spans 15 residues.

This chain joins TRBV27 and TRBJ2-7; tentatively, D is TRBD1 (5 bases). The CDR3 is made up of 14 amino acids. Trimming stripped 4 bases from V and 2 bases from J, with 12 bases between. Germline-derived CDR1 and CDR2 are MNHEY and SMNVEV (reference sequence). CDR3: CASSSNLGAYEQYF. In nucleotides, the CDR3 is TGTGCCAGCAGTTCCAACCTAGGGGCCTACGAGCAGTACTTC.

This clonotype was counted between two and nine times. V and J are TRBV20-1 and TRBJ2-5; maybe TRBD2 (5 bases). The CDR3 contains 11 residues. In germline, CDR1 is DFQATT, CDR2 SNEGSKA (reference sequence). The V end lost 7 bases, the J end lost 4 bases, and 10 bases lay between the germline ends. The CDR3 is CSVLAGETQYF. The CDR3 bases are TGCAGTGTCCTCGCGGGAGAGACCCAGTACTTC.

This chain joins TRBV27 and TRBJ2-7; 8 nucleotides align to TRBD1. Unmatched junction bases numbered 9, after V lost 5 bases and J lost 6 bases. Germline-derived CDR1 and CDR2 are MNHEY and SMNVEV (reference sequence). The CDR3 loop spans 14 amino acids. CDR3: CASSPDRGQGEQYF. The CDR3 DNA follows: TGTGCCAGCAGTCCTGACAGGGGTCAAGGCGAGCAGTACTTC.

This chain links TRBV3-1 with TRBJ2-7, with a possible D match to TRBD2 (6 bases). The CDR3 contains 15 residues. The ends were cut back, 1 base at V and 4 bases at J, with 14 bases in the middle. The germline gives CDR1 LGHDT, CDR2 YNNKEL (reference sequence). DNA of the CDR3: TGTGCCAGCAGCCAAGGGGCGGGACTCCTGTACGAGCAGTACTTC. This sequence encodes CASSQGAGLLYEQYF.

The rearrangement links TRBV27 to TRBJ2-1; 8 bases fit TRBD1. V gave up 2 bases and J gave up 11 bases; unmatched junction bases: 8. Germline lookup yields CDR1 MNHEY and CDR2 SMNVEV (reference sequence). This CDR3 spans 14 amino acids. CDR3 bases: TGTGCCAGCAGTTTAGAGACAAGGGACAGGAAGCAGTTCTTC. Translation: CASSLETRDRKQFF.

This clonotype was seen at least ten times. V is TRBV20-1 and J is TRBJ2-7; 9 positions agree with TRBD1. This CDR3 has 14 residues. Germline assignment: CDR1 DFQATT and CDR2 SNEGSKA (reference sequence). The trim removed 5 bases at V and 4 bases at J, leaving 9 bases unmatched. The DNA of the CDR3 is TGCAGTGCTGCCAACAGGGGGCAAAGTTACGAGCAGTACTTC. Amino acids: CSAANRGQSYEQYF.

This clonotype was recorded at least ten times. This rearrangement joins TRBV20-1 to TRBJ2-5; 8 bases align to TRBD2. Germline CDR1 DFQATT, CDR2 SNEGSKA (reference sequence). This CDR3 comprises 14 residues. J lost 2 bases, V lost 3 bases, and 5 bases had no gene match. The CDR3 nucleotides read TGCAGTGCTAGGAGGTCTAGCGGGCAAGAGACCCAGTACTTC. This translates into CSARRSSGQETQYF.

This clonotype was seen only a few times. CDR3 in amino acids: CSATWGGQNTGELFF. CDR3 sequence (DNA): TGCAGTGCAACCTGGGGGGGGCAGAACACCGGGGAGCTGTTTTTT. This chain links TRBV20-1 with TRBJ2-2; D possibly corresponds to TRBD2 (7 bases). V lost 6 bases and J lost 1, with 15 bases in between. Germline values: CDR1 DFQATT, CDR2 SNEGSKA (reference sequence). This CDR3 is built from 15 residues.

This clonotype was seen a single time. The V gene is TRBV12-3 or TRBV12-4, the J gene TRBJ2-6; a weak D match, TRBD1 (6 bases). Trimming removed 3 bases from V and 7 bases from J, with 34 bases in between. The CDR3 consists of 22 residues. CDR3 coding DNA: TGTGCCAGCAGTTTGGGCCACGGACAGAGAATGCATAATCCAACACTTGCCAACGTCCTGACTTTC. Protein sequence: CASSLGHGQRMHNPTLANVLTF.

This clonotype has only a few counts. The chain carries TRBV2 and TRBJ1-5; no reliable D call. Per the germline V gene, CDR1 is SNHLY and CDR2 is FYNNEI. This CDR3 region has 15 residues. Trimming cost V 0 bases and J 1 base, with 7 bases left between them. The CDR3 loop is CASSEAGRSNQPQHF. The CDR3, as DNA: TGTGCCAGCAGTGAAGCTGGCAGAAGCAATCAGCCCCAGCATTTT.

This chain uses TRBV12-3 or TRBV12-4 with TRBJ1-2; unclear D gene. V was pared by 3 bases and J by 8 bases, with 10 bases between. The CDR3 contains 12 residues. The CDR3: CASSFRLGGYTF. The DNA of the CDR3 is TGTGCCAGCAGTTTCCGACTGGGGGGCTACACCTTC.

The gene calls are TRBV18 and TRBJ1-3; possibly TRBD1 for D (5 bases). CDR3 length equals 17 residues. Deletions cut 3 bases from V and 0 bases from J, with 15 bases between. From germline, CDR1 is KGHSH and CDR2 LQKENI. The DNA of the CDR3 is TGTGCCAGCTCACCGCGAACCCCAGACAGCTCTGGAAACACCATATATTTT. Protein product: CASSPRTPDSSGNTIYF.

This clonotype was seen repeatedly, ten times or more. The CDR3 is CSAKDRAVLYYGYTF. In DNA, the CDR3 is TGCAGTGCTAAGGACAGGGCGGTCCTTTACTATGGCTACACCTTC. The rearrangement joins TRBV20-1 to TRBJ1-2; TRBD1 aligns across 8 bases. The CDR3 covers 15 residues. Germline V gives CDR1 DFQATT, CDR2 SNEGSKA (reference sequence). V was pared by 4 bases and J by 3 bases, with 10 bases of the junction left unmatched.

This clonotype was found many times. This chain joins TRBV6-5 and TRBJ2-5; tentatively, D is TRBD2 (5 bases). The CDR3 contains 12 residues. Between the trimmed V and J ends, which lost 6 bases and 5 bases, there was a span of 10 bases. The germline V gene encodes CDR1 MNHEY and CDR2 SVGAGI. This chain's CDR3 is CASSYTGETQYF. The CDR3 coding sequence is TGTGCCAGCAGCTACACGGGGGAGACCCAGTACTTC.

This clonotype was found many times. This chain uses TRBV12-3 or TRBV12-4 with TRBJ1-3; D is ambiguous. The CDR3 has 14 residues. V lost 2 bases to trimming and J lost 2 bases, with 7 bases between them. The CDR3 region is CASSLPGTGNTIYF. The CDR3, as DNA: TGTGCCAGCAGTTTACCCGGGACTGGAAACACCATATATTTT.

The table lists this clonotype with many counts. The genes are TRBV29-1 and TRBJ2-3; TRBD2 matches at 12 bases. The J segment lost 5 bases and the V segment lost 0 bases, leaving 6 bases of the junction unmatched. The CDR3 runs to 16 residues. Looked up from germline, CDR1 is SQVTM and CDR2 is ANQGSEA. CDR3 nucleotides: TGCAGCGTTGAAGATCGGCTAGCGGGGGGGCTAGATACGCAGTATTTT. Translation gives CSVEDRLAGGLDTQYF.

The chain couples TRBV18 to TRBJ2-5; D unclear. The CDR3 length is 11 residues. Between the trimmed V and J ends, which lost 3 bases and 7 bases, there was a span of 6 bases. In germline, CDR1 is KGHSH, CDR2 LQKENI. In DNA, the CDR3 is TGTGCCAGCTCACCCCCCGGGACCCAGTACTTC. The encoded protein is CASSPPGTQYF.

In DNA, the CDR3 is TGTGCCAGCAGCTACCGGGACGCCAGCTCCTACAATGAGCAGTTCTTC. Translating it yields CASSYRDASSYNEQFF. V is TRBV7-8 and J is TRBJ2-1; D may correspond to TRBD1 or TRBD2 (5 bases each). Deletions cut 4 bases from V and 0 bases from J, with 13 bases between. Germline-derived CDR1 and CDR2 are SGHVS and FQNEAQ. The CDR3 has 16 amino acids.

A remark on this clonotype: Given a much more abundant clone one base away, this may be a read error. As the CDR3 is not closed by the conserved phenylalanine or tryptophan, this likely results from a read error. The chain employs TRBV20-1 and TRBJ2-1; 8 bases align to TRBD2. The germline gives CDR1 DFQATT, CDR2 SNEGSKA (reference sequence). Unmatched junction bases numbered 8, after V lost 4 bases and J lost 0 bases. The CDR3 is made up of 16 amino acids. The CDR3 DNA sequence: TGCAGTGCTACTACCACTAGCGGAGTCTCCTACAATGAGCAGTTCTAC. Translating gives CSATTTSGVSYNEQFY.

The chain couples TRBV12-3 or TRBV12-4 to TRBJ2-7, with D uncertain. This CDR3 is built from 12 residues. Between the trimmed V and J ends, which lost 2 bases and 6 bases, there was a span of 8 bases. The CDR3 DNA is TGTGCCAGCAGTTTACAACTATCCGAGCAGTACTTC. Its protein is CASSLQLSEQYF.